Included here is one TCR beta chain sequence, with context. Its specificity is not known. Data came from immunoSEQ multiplex PCR; TCRdb stores just in-frame clones and leaves some out. The sample contains roughly 130,000 clones, about 88% of which appear only once. This sample is part of a study of T cell responses to AZD1222 COVID-19 vaccine. Study-wide findings and caveats: Possibly, clonal diversity was underestimated; donors were largely white British and included more females. Regions 160-218 and 743-854 dominated among vaccine-associated CD4 TCRs spanning spike. The reported proportion of spike-specific TCRs targeting unmutated variant regions was nearly half.

With V trimmed by 5 bases and J by 2 bases, 7 bases remained unmatched. The CDR3 runs 16 residues. CDR1 is SNHLY, CDR2 FYNNEI, per germline. Here the sequenced sample was peripheral blood, taken on day 0 of MenACWY control vaccination. The rearrangement joins TRBV2 to TRBJ2-3; TRBD2 matches 10 bases. The TCR originated in an adult in good health. The CDR3 DNA reads TGTGCCAGCAGTCAGGGACTAGCGAAATACACAGATACGCAGTATTTT. This codes for CASSQGLAKYTDTQYF.